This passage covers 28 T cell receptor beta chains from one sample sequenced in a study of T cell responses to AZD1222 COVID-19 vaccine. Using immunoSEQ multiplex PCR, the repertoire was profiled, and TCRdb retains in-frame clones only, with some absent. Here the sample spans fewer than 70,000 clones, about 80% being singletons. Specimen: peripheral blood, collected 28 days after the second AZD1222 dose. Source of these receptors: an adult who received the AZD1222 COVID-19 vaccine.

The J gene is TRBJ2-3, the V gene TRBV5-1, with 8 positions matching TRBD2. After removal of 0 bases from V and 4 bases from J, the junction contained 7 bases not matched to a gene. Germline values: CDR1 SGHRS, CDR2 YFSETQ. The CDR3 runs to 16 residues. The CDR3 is CASSLAWRGASDTQYF. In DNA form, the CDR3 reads TGCGCCAGCAGCTTGGCGTGGCGGGGGGCCTCAGATACGCAGTATTTT.

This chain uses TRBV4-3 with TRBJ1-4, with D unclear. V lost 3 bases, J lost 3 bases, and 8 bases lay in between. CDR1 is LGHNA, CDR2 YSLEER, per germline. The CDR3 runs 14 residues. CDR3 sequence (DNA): TGCGCCAGCAGCCAGAATGCAGCTAATGAAAAACTGTTTTTT. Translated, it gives CASSQNAANEKLFF.

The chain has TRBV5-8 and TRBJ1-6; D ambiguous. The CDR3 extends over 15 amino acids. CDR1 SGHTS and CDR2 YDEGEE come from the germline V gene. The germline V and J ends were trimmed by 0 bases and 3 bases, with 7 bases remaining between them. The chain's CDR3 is CASSLDSFYNSPLHF. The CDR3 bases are TGTGCCAGCAGCTTGGACAGCTTCTATAATTCACCCCTCCACTTT.

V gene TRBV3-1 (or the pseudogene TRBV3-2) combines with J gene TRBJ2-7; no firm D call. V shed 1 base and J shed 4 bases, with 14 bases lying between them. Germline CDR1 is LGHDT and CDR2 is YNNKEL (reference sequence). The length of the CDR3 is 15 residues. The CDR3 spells CASSQAPNPVYEQYF. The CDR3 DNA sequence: TGTGCCAGCAGCCAAGCCCCCAATCCGGTATACGAGCAGTACTTC.

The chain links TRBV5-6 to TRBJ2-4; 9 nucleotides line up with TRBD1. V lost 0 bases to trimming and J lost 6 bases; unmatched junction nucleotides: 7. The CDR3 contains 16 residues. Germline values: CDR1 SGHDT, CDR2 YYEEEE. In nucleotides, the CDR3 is TGTGCCAGCAGCTTGGTAGGGACAGGGATAGGAAACATTCAGTACTTC. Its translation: CASSLVGTGIGNIQYF.

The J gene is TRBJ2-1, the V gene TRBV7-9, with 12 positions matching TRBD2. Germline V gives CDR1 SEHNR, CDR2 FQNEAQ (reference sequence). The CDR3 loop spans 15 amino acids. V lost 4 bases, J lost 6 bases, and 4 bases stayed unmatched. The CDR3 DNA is TGTGCCAGCAGCTCCGGACTAGCGGGGTCCAATGAGCAGTTCTTC. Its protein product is CASSSGLAGSNEQFF.

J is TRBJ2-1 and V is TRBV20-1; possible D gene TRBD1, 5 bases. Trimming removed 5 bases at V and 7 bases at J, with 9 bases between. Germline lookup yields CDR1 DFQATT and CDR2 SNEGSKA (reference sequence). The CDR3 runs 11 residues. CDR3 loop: CSALRGNEQFF. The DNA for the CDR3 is TGCAGTGCTTTAAGGGGTAATGAGCAGTTCTTC.

This chain's CDR3 is CASSQGQGVNSPLHF. The CDR3 DNA is TGTGCCAGCAGCCAAGGACAGGGGGTTAATTCACCCCTCCACTTT. The rearrangement uses TRBV3-1 (or the pseudogene TRBV3-2) and TRBJ1-6; TRBD1 agrees at 9 bases. CDR1 and CDR2 from the germline V gene are LGHDT and YNNKEL (reference sequence). After removal of 1 base from V and 6 bases from J, the junction contained 1 base not matched to a gene. This CDR3 has 15 amino acids.

The CDR3 DNA follows: TGTGCCAGCTCGCAGGTGCGGCACACTGAAGCTTTCTTT. Its translation is CASSQVRHTEAFF. The gene calls are TRBV18 and TRBJ1-1; D is unresolved. V was shortened by 6 bases and J by 3 bases, with 11 bases between the two germline ends. Germline lookup yields CDR1 KGHSH and CDR2 LQKENI. CDR3 size: 13 residues.

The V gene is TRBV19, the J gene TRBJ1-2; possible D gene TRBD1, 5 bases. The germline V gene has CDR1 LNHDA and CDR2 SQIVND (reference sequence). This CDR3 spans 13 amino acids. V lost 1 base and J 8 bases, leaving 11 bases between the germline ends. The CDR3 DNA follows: TGTGCCAGTAGTATAGGGAGGGACTTCGGCTACACCTTC. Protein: CASSIGRDFGYTF.

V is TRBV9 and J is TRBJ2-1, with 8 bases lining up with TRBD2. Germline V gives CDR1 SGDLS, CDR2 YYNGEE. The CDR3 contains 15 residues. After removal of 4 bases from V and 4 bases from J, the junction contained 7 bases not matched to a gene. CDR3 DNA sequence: TGTGCCAGCAGCCCGGGGGGGGGCGCGTACAATGAGCAGTTCTTC. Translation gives CASSPGGGAYNEQFF. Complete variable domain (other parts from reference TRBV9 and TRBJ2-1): DSGVTQTPKHLITATGQRVTLRCSPRSGDLSVYWYQQSLDQGLQFLIQYYNGEERAKGNILERFSAQQFPDLHSELNLSSLELGDSALYFCASSPGGGAYNEQFFGPGTRLTVL.

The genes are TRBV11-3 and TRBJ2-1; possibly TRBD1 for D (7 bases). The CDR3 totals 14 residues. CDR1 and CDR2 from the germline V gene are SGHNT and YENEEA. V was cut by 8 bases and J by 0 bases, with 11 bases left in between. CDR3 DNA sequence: TGTGCCAGCGGAGGGGGCCTCTCCTACAATGAGCAGTTCTTC. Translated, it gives CASGGGLSYNEQFF.

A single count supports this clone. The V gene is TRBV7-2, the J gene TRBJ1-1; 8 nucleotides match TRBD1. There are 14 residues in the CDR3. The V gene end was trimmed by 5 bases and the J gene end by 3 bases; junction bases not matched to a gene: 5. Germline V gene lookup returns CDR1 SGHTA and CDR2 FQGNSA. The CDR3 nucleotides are TGTGCCAGCAGCCAGGGACAGGCGTACACTGAAGCTTTCTTT. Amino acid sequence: CASSQGQAYTEAFF.

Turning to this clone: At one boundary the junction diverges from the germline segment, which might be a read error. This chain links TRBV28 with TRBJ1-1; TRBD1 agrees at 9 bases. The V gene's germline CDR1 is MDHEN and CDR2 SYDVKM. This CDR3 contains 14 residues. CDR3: CASRPTGGMREIHF. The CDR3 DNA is TGTGCCAGCAGACCAACAGGGGGCATGAGGGAGATCCACTTT.

DNA for the CDR3: TGTGCCACCAGTGATTTGCGGGGGGAGGATACGCAGTATTTT. Translated, it gives CATSDLRGEDTQYF. The chain combines TRBV24-1 with TRBJ2-3; 7 positions agree with TRBD2. The CDR3 covers 14 residues. CDR1 is KGHDR and CDR2 is SFDVKD in the germline V gene. Germline trimming cut 0 bases from V and 6 bases from J; bases unmatched to any gene: 2.

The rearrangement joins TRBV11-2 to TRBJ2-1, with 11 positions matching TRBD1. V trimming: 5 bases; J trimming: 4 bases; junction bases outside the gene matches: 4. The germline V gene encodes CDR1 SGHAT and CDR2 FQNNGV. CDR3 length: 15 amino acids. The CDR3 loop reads CASSRGQGAYNEQFF. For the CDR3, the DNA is TGTGCCAGCAGCCGTGGACAGGGGGCGTACAATGAGCAGTTCTTC.

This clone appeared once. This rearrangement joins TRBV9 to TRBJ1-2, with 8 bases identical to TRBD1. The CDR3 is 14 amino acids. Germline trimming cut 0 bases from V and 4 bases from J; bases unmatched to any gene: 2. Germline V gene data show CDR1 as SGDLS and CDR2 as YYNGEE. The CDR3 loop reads CASSVGDRSYGYTF. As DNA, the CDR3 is TGTGCCAGCAGCGTAGGGGACAGGTCCTATGGCTACACCTTC.

CDR3: CATSRDAGTGGGEQYF. The CDR3 nucleotides read TGTGCCACCAGCAGAGATGCGGGGACAGGGGGCGGCGAGCAGTACTTC. This chain links TRBV15 with TRBJ2-7; 12 nucleotides match TRBD1. The CDR3 has 16 residues. V dropped 0 bases and J dropped 6; count of bases not matched to a gene: 6. Germline V lookup: CDR1 LNHNV, CDR2 YYDKDF (reference sequence). Combining the CDR3 with reference TRBV15 and TRBJ2-7 gives the whole variable domain DAMVIQNPRYQVTQFGKPVTLSCSQTLNHNVMYWYQQKSSQAPKLLFHYYDKDFNNEADTPDNFQSRRPNTSFCFLDIRSPGLGDTAMYLCATSRDAGTGGGEQYFGPGTRLTVT.

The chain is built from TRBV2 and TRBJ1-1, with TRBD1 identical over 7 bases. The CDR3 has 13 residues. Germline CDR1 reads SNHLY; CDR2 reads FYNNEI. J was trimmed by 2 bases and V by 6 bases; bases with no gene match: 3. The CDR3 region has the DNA TGTGCCAGCAGGACAGGGCCTAACACTGAAGCTTTCTTT. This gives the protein CASRTGPNTEAFF.

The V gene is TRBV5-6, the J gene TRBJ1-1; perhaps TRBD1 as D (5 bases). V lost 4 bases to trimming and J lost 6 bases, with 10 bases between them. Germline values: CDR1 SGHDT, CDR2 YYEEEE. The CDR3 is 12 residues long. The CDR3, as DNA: TGTGCCAGCAGCCTGGGGCAGGCTGAAGCTTTCTTT. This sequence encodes CASSLGQAEAFF.

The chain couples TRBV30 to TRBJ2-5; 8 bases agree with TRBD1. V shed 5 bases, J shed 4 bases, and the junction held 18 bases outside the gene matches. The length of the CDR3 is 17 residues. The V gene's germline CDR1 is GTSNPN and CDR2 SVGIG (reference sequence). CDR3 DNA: TGTGCCTGGGCACCCCGGACAGGGACGACGGGATCAGAGACCCAGTACTTC. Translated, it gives CAWAPRTGTTGSETQYF.

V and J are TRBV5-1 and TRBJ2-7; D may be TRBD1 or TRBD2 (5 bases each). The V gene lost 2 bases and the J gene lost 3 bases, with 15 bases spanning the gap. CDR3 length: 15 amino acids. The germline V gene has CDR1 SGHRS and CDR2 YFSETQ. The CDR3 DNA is TGCGCCAGCAGCTTTTCTCGGGACCCGGACTACGAGCAGTACTTC. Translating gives CASSFSRDPDYEQYF.

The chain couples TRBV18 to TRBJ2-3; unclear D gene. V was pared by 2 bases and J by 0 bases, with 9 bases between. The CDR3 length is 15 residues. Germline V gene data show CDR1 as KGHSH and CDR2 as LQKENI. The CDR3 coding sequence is TGTGCCAGCTCACCAGTAACTGTCAGCACAGATACGCAGTATTTT. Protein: CASSPVTVSTDTQYF. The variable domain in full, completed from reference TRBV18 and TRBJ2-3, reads NAGVMQNPRHLVRRRGQEARLRCSPMKGHSHVYWYRQLPEEGLKFMVYLQKENIIDESGMPKERFSAEFPKEGPSILRIQQVVRGDSAAYFCASSPVTVSTDTQYFGPGTRLTVL.

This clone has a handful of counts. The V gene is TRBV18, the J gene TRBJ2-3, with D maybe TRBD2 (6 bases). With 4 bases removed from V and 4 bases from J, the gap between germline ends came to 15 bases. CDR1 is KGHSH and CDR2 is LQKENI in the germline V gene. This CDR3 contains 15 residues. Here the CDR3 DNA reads TGTGCCAGCTCACTAGAAAGTGGAGGGGCAGATACGCAGTATTTT. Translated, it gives CASSLESGGADTQYF.

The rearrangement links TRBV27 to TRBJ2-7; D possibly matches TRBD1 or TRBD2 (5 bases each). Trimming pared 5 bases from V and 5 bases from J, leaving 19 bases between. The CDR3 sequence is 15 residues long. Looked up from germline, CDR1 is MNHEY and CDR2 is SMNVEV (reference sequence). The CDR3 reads CASSHGTGPIHEQYF. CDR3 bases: TGTGCCAGCAGTCATGGGACGGGGCCCATCCACGAGCAGTACTTC.

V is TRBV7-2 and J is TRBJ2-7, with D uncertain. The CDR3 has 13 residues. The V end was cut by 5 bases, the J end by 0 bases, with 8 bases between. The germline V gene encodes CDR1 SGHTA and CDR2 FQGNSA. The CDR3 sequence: CASSPRSSYEQYF. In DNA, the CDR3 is TGTGCCAGCAGCCCCAGGAGCTCCTACGAGCAGTACTTC.

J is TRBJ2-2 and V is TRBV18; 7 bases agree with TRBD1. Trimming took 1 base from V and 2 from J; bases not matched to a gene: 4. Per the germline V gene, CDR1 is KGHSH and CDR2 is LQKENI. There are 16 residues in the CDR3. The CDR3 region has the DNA TGTGCCAGCTCACCACTCGGGACAGCAAACACCGGGGAGCTGTTTTTT. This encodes CASSPLGTANTGELFF.

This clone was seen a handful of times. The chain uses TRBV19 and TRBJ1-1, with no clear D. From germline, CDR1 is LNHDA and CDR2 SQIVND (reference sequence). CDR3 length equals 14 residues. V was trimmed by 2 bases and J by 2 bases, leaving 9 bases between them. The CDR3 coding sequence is TGTGCCAGTAGTATAACCGGGTCCAACACTGAAGCTTTCTTT. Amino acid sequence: CASSITGSNTEAFF.